Presented here are 10 T cell receptor beta chains from one specimen sequenced in a study of T cell responses to AZD1222 COVID-19 vaccine. Data came from immunoSEQ multiplex PCR; TCRdb stores just in-frame clones and leaves some out. The sample records about 180,000 clones, approximately 86% being singletons. The sample in question was peripheral blood, obtained 28 days after the second AZD1222 dose. These receptors were obtained from an adult who received the AZD1222 COVID-19 vaccine.

This chain connects TRBV2 to TRBJ1-4, with 8 bases lining up with TRBD1. The germline V gene encodes CDR1 SNHLY and CDR2 FYNNEI. The CDR3 extends over 17 amino acids. Trimming cost V 4 bases and J 4 bases; bases outside gene matches: 11. The CDR3 here is CASSAPTGVFGNEKLFF. The DNA of the CDR3 is TGTGCCAGCAGTGCCCCGACAGGGGTGTTTGGTAATGAAAAACTGTTTTTT. The full variable domain, its missing parts supplied by reference TRBV2 and TRBJ1-4, is EPEVTQTPSHQVTQMGQEVILRCVPISNHLYFYWYRQILGQKVEFLVSFYNNEISEKSEIFDDQFSVERPDGSNFTLKIRSTKLEDSAMYFCASSAPTGVFGNEKLFFGSGTQLSVL.

CDR3 nucleotides: TGCGCCAGCAGTGAAGGTTCGTACGCTTTCTTT. Translation: CASSEGSYAFF. The rearrangement joins TRBV10-2 to TRBJ1-1; D unresolved. V was clipped by 3 bases and J by 11 bases, with 10 bases between them. CDR3 length: 11 residues. Germline assignment: CDR1 WSHSY and CDR2 SAAADI.

This rearrangement joins TRBV6-5 to TRBJ2-1; TRBD2 agrees at 10 bases. Germline CDR1 MNHEY, CDR2 SVGAGI. The CDR3 has 16 amino acids. J was trimmed by 7 bases and V by 2 bases; bases with no gene match: 8. CDR3 sequence reads: CASSYRSSGGHNEQFF. In nucleotides, the CDR3 is TGTGCCAGCAGTTACCGGTCTAGCGGGGGCCATAATGAGCAGTTCTTC.

This sequence joins TRBV5-1 and TRBJ2-7; TRBD1 matches at 10 bases. Germline CDR1 is SGHRS and CDR2 is YFSETQ. CDR3 length equals 17 residues. The V segment lost 4 bases and the J segment 3 bases; nucleotides outside the gene matches: 13. The CDR3: CASSLPIRQGAFYEQYF. The CDR3 DNA follows: TGCGCCAGCAGCCTACCTATTCGACAGGGGGCTTTCTACGAGCAGTACTTC.

This sequence joins TRBV28 and TRBJ2-1, with 12 bases identical to TRBD2. Losses at the gene ends were 0 bases for V and 9 bases for J; bases not matched to a gene: 3. CDR1 and CDR2 (germline): MDHEN, SYDVKM. CDR3 size: 15 residues. In DNA form, the CDR3 reads TGTGCCAGCAGTTTATGGGCTAGCGGGGGGGGTGAGCAGTTCTTC. This codes for CASSLWASGGGEQFF.

The V gene is TRBV7-3, the J gene TRBJ2-3, with D hard to call. Trimming removed 5 bases at V and 7 bases at J, with 10 bases between. Germline V gene lookup returns CDR1 SGHTA and CDR2 FQGTGA. The CDR3 extends over 12 amino acids. CDR3 protein: CASSPGLNTQYF. CDR3 nucleotide sequence: TGTGCCAGCAGCCCCGGGCTTAATACGCAGTATTTT.

This rearrangement joins TRBV30 to TRBJ1-1, with 7 bases identical to TRBD1. V shed 2 bases, J shed 7 bases, and the junction held 4 bases outside the gene matches. CDR1 is GTSNPN, CDR2 SVGIG, per germline (reference sequence). The CDR3 loop spans 12 amino acids. This CDR3 is CAWSLNRGEAFF. CDR3 bases: TGTGCCTGGAGTCTAAACAGGGGTGAAGCTTTCTTT.

V usage is TRBV11-2 and J usage is TRBJ2-1; TRBD2 aligns across 7 bases. The length of the CDR3 is 14 residues. Germline V gene lookup returns CDR1 SGHAT and CDR2 FQNNGV. The ends lost 4 bases at V and 5 bases at J; junction bases unmatched: 5. The CDR3 protein is CASSYGLGHNEQFF. CDR3 bases: TGTGCCAGCAGCTATGGACTAGGTCACAATGAGCAGTTCTTC.

J is TRBJ1-1 and V is TRBV18, with 12 bases lining up with TRBD1. The ends lost 2 bases at V and 2 bases at J; junction bases unmatched: 6. This CDR3 has 17 amino acids. CDR1 is KGHSH, CDR2 LQKENI, per germline. The CDR3 spells CASSPGTGGWENTEAFF. The CDR3 region has the DNA TGTGCCAGCTCACCAGGGACAGGGGGCTGGGAAAACACTGAAGCTTTCTTT.

The chain combines TRBV3-1 (or the pseudogene TRBV3-2) with TRBJ2-1, with TRBD2 matching 11 bases. Germline loops: CDR1 LGHDT, CDR2 YNNKEL (reference sequence). The CDR3 runs to 15 residues. Trimming took 4 bases from V and 1 from J; bases not matched to a gene: 0. The CDR3 is CASSRLAGSYNEQFF. CDR3 nucleotides: TGTGCCAGCAGCCGACTAGCGGGATCCTACAATGAGCAGTTCTTC.